This T cell receptor beta chain was recovered during a study of blood T cell repertoires in COVID-19. Overall study context: COVID-19 samples collected from the United States, Italy and Spain covered acute and convalescent phases.

TCRdb keeps only in-frame clones here, not all; method: immunoSEQ multiplex PCR. The sample has 400,000 to 450,000 clones, around 87% seen once. The ends were cut back, 2 bases at V and 2 bases at J, with 11 bases in the middle. CDR1 and CDR2 from the germline V gene are SGHTA and FQGNSA. The CDR3 length is 15 residues. Participant ages covered about 18 to 95 years across about two dozen US areas. Symptom resolution, clearance, or two negative PCRs marked donors in Cohort 3 as recovered. Material: PBMCs or T cells enriched from blood (not recorded which). The sequence derives from a young man who had recovered from COVID-19. The chain recombines TRBV7-2 with TRBJ2-3; D is uncertain. The CDR3 sequence: CASSLLELLTDTQYF. CDR3 in DNA: TGTGCCAGCAGCTTACTAGAGCTTCTCACAGATACGCAGTATTTT. The variable domain in full, completed from reference TRBV7-2 and TRBJ2-3, reads GAGVSQSPSNKVTEKGKDVELRCDPISGHTALYWYRQSLGQGLEFLIYFQGNSAPDKSGLPSDRFSAERTGGSVSTLTIQRTQQEDSAVYLCASSLLELLTDTQYFGPGTRLTVL.